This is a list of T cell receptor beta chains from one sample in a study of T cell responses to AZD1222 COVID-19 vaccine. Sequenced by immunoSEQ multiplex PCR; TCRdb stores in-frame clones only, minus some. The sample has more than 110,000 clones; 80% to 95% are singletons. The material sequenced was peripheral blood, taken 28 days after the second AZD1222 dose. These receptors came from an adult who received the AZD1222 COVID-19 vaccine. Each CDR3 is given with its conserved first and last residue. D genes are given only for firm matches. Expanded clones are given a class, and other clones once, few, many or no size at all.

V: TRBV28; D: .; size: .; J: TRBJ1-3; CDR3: CASSFTRDRPSGNTIYF; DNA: TGTGCCAGCAGTTTCACCCGAGACAGGCCCTCTGGAAACACCATATATTTT
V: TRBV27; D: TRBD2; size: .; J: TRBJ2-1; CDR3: CASSPGLAGSEQFF; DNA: TGTGCCAGCAGTCCAGGACTAGCGGGAAGCGAGCAGTTCTTC
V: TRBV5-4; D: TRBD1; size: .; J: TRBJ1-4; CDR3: CASSLRGSVGTGEKLFF; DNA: TGTGCCAGCAGCTTGCGGGGTTCTGTCGGGACAGGGGAAAAACTGTTTTTT
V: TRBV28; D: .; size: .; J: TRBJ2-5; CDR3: CASSWRAGEETQYF; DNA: TGTGCCAGCAGTTGGCGGGCCGGGGAGGAGACCCAGTACTTC
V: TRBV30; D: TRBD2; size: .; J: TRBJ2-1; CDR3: CAWTPGGSLYNEQFF; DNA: TGTGCCTGGACCCCTGGCGGGAGCTTATACAATGAGCAGTTCTTC
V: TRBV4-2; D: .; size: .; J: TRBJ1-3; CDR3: CASSQVVGSGNTIYF; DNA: TGTGCCAGCAGCCAAGTAGTGGGCTCTGGAAACACCATATATTTT
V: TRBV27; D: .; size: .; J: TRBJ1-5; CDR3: CASSLSANQPQHF; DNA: TGTGCCAGCAGTTTATCGGCCAATCAGCCCCAGCATTTT
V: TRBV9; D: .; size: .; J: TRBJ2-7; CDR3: CASSVNYMDGSYEQYF; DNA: TGTGCCAGCAGCGTAAATTACATGGACGGATCCTACGAGCAGTACTTC
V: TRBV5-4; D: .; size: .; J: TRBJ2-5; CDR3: CASSLGPAGETQYF; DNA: TGTGCCAGCAGCTTGGGTCCAGCGGGAGAGACCCAGTACTTC
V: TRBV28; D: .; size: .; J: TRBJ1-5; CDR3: CASSLLDGRSEPQHF; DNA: TGTGCCAGCAGTTTGCTGGACGGACGTTCGGAGCCCCAGCATTTT
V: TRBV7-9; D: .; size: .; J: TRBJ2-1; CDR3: CASSFREWRSSNEQFF; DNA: TGTGCCAGCAGCTTTCGAGAGTGGCGGTCGAGTAATGAGCAGTTCTTC
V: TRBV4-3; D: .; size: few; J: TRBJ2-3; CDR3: CASSPQRTSTDTQYF; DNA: TGCGCCAGCAGCCCCCAGCGGACTAGCACAGATACGCAGTATTTT
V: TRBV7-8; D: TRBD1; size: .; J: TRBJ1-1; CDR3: CASSLEGAGTEAFF; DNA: TGTGCCAGCAGCTTAGAGGGGGCTGGCACTGAAGCTTTCTTT
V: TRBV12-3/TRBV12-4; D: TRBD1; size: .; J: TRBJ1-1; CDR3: CASAGGSVGEAFF; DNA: TGTGCCAGCGCAGGGGGCTCGGTGGGTGAAGCTTTCTTT
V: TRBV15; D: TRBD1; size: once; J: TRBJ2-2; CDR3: CATSRGYLGQGTNTGELFF; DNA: TGTGCCACCAGCAGAGGATACCTGGGACAGGGGACGAACACCGGGGAGCTGTTTTTT
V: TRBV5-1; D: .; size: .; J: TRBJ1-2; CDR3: CASSTRASNYGYTF; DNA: TGCGCCAGCAGCACCAGGGCTTCTAACTATGGCTACACCTTC
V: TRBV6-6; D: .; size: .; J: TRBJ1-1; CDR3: CASSYLGNTEAFF; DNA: TGTGCCAGCAGTTACCTAGGTAACACTGAAGCTTTCTTT
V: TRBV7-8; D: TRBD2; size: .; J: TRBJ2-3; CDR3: CASSFGLAVQDTQYF; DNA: TGTGCCAGCAGCTTCGGACTAGCGGTGCAGGATACGCAGTATTTT
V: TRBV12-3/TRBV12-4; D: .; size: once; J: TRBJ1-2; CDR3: CASSSDSSYTF; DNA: TGTGCCAGCAGTTCGGACTCGAGCTACACCTTC
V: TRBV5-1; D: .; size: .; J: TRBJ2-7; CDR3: CASSAFGGGDYEQYF; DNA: TGCGCCAGCAGTGCGTTCGGCGGCGGGGACTACGAGCAGTACTTC
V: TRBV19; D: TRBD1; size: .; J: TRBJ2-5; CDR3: CASSAIVGQGQETQYF; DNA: TGTGCCAGTAGTGCGATAGTGGGACAGGGTCAAGAGACCCAGTACTTC
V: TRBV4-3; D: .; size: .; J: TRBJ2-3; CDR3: CASSQARQSTDTQYF; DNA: TGCGCCAGCAGCCAAGCTAGGCAAAGCACAGATACGCAGTATTTT
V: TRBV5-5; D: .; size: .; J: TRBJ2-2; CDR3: CASSLELRGGTGELFF; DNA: TGTGCCAGCAGCTTGGAGTTACGTGGGGGCACCGGGGAGCTGTTTTTT
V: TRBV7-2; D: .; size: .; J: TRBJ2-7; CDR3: CASSPFSGLASMGGEQYF; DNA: TGTGCCAGCAGTCCCTTCTCCGGGCTAGCGAGTATGGGTGGCGAGCAGTACTTC
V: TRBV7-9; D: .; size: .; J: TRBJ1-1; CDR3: CASSLGTGAFF; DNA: TGTGCCAGCAGCTTAGGGACGGGAGCTTTCTTT
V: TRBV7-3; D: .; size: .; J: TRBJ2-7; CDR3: CASSSGDNEQYF; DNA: TGTGCCAGCAGCTCAGGGGATAACGAGCAGTACTTC
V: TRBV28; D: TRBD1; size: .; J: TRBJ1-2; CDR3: CASSSPGQGLYYGYTF; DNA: TGTGCCAGCAGTTCCCCAGGACAGGGGCTATACTATGGCTACACCTTC
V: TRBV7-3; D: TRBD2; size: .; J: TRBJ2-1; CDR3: CASSAAGGNEQFF; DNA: TGTGCCAGCAGCGCAGCGGGAGGTAATGAGCAGTTCTTC
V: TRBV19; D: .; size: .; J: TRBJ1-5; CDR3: CASSMDKAKVQPQHF; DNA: TGTGCCAGTAGTATGGATAAAGCGAAAGTTCAGCCCCAGCATTTT
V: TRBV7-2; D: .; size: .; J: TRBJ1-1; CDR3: CASSLGAGRTEAFF; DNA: TGTGCCAGCAGCTTGGGGGCAGGTCGCACTGAAGCTTTCTTT
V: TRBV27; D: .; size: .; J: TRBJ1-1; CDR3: CASSRRATQNTEAFF; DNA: TGTGCCAGCAGTCGCAGGGCGACACAGAACACTGAAGCTTTCTTT
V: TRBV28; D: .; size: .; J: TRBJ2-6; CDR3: CASSLDFGPGANVLTF; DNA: TGTGCCAGCAGTTTGGATTTTGGTCCTGGGGCCAACGTCCTGACTTTC
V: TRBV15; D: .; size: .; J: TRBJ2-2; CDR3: CATSRRSGGELFF; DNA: TGTGCCACCAGCAGACGTTCGGGCGGGGAGCTGTTTTTT
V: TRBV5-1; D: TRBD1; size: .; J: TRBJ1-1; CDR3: CASSLGGQGTEAFF; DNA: TGCGCCAGCAGCTTGGGGGGACAGGGGACTGAAGCTTTCTTT
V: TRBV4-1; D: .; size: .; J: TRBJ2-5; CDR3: CASSLRPSSQETQYF; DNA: TGCGCCAGCAGCCTACGTCCTAGCAGCCAAGAGACCCAGTACTTC
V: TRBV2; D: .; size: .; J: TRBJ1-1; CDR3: CASRQDTNTEAFF; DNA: TGTGCCAGCAGGCAGGATACGAACACTGAAGCTTTCTTT
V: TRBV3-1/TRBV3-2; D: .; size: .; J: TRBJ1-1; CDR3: CASSLKGGNTEAFF; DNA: TGTGCCAGCAGTCTAAAGGGGGGAAACACTGAAGCTTTCTTT
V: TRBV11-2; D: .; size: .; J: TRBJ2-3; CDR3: CASGQTKSSTDTQYF; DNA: TGTGCCAGCGGCCAGACTAAATCTAGCACAGATACGCAGTATTTT
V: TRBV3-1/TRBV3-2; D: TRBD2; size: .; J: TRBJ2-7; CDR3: CASRSGGSSYEQYF; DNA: TGTGCCAGCAGGAGCGGGGGGAGCTCCTACGAGCAGTACTTC
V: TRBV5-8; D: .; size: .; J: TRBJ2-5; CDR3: CASNLGTLNQETQYF; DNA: TGTGCCAGCAATTTAGGGACACTTAACCAAGAGACCCAGTACTTC
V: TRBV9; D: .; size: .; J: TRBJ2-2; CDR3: CASSVLHNTGELFF; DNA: TGTGCCAGCAGCGTTTTACACAACACCGGGGAGCTGTTTTTT